Each of the 18 T cell receptor beta chains below was sequenced from the same sample in a study of T cells after yellow fever vaccination. TCRdb passed the 5' RACE reads through MiXCR, listing each CDR3 protein once. This repertoire shows some 300,000 distinct CDR3 sequences, roughly 8% found once; its top ten account for 15% to 20%. The specimen comprised PBMCs, sampled approximately 47 days after the first yellow fever vaccination. The source is a man younger than 30 who received the YFV17D yellow fever vaccine.

This clonotype has just a few counts. Written as DNA, the CDR3 is TGTGCCAGCAGCCTTCAGGGACCTCTACAGCAGTACTTC. Protein product: CASSLQGPLQQYF. The chain uses TRBV14 and TRBJ2-7; D is perhaps TRBD1 or TRBD2 (5 bases each). This CDR3 contains 13 residues. V lost 4 bases and J 8 bases, leaving 15 bases between the germline ends. Per the germline V gene, CDR1 is SGHDN and CDR2 is FVKESK.

V is TRBV28 and J is TRBJ2-1, with TRBD1 matching over 11 bases. Germline loops: CDR1 MDHEN, CDR2 SYDVKM. CDR3 size: 15 residues. With 6 bases clipped from V and 7 bases from J, the junction kept 8 bases outside the gene matches. The CDR3 is CASRTGTGGSNEQFF. The CDR3 nucleotides read TGTGCCAGCAGAACCGGGACAGGGGGTTCAAATGAGCAGTTCTTC.

At least ten counts were recorded for this clonotype. The genes are TRBV6-1 and TRBJ1-1, with D perhaps TRBD1 (6 bases). Trimming pared 6 bases from V and 5 bases from J, leaving 16 bases between. The V gene's germline CDR1 is MNHNS and CDR2 SASEGT. This CDR3 is built from 14 residues. The CDR3 DNA sequence: TGTGCCAGCAGACAGCTCGAAAGGGGGACTGAAGCTTTCTTT. Protein: CASRQLERGTEAFF.

This clonotype has more than one count but fewer than ten. The rearrangement uses TRBV5-4 and TRBJ1-1; D perhaps matches TRBD1 (6 bases). Per germline, CDR1 SGHNT and CDR2 YYREEE (reference sequence). The CDR3 covers 17 residues. V was pared by 1 base and J by 7 bases, with 23 bases between. Here the CDR3 reads CASSLRSGRDTTLEAFF. CDR3 sequence (DNA): TGTGCCAGCAGCTTGCGATCAGGCCGGGACACCACCCTTGAAGCTTTCTTT.

This clonotype was observed a handful of times. The gene calls are TRBV5-5 and TRBJ1-2; D remains ambiguous. The CDR3 is 13 amino acids. The V end was cut by 3 bases, the J end by 4 bases, with 10 bases between. The germline gives CDR1 SGHKS, CDR2 YYEKEE (reference sequence). In DNA form, the CDR3 reads TGTGCCAGCAGCTACACAGAGACCTATGGCTACACCTTC. Its protein product is CASSYTETYGYTF.

This clonotype was recorded a few times. The genes are TRBV5-1 and TRBJ2-3; 9 nucleotides align to TRBD1. This CDR3 is built from 15 residues. Germline V CDR1 and CDR2: SGHRS, YFSETQ. With V trimmed by 7 bases and J by 3 bases, 9 bases remained unmatched. CDR3 sequence: CASAPPGQGTDTQYF. CDR3 nucleotides: TGCGCCAGCGCCCCGCCGGGACAGGGAACAGATACGCAGTATTTT.

V is TRBV11-2 and J is TRBJ2-1, with D possibly TRBD2 on 6 matching bases. Trimming shortened V by 4 bases and J by 7 bases, and 20 bases separated the two germline ends. Germline values: CDR1 SGHAT, CDR2 FQNNGV. The CDR3 is made up of 16 amino acids. CDR3 DNA sequence: TGTGCCAGCAGCTCCCCCGATTACCCTGGGGGGAATGAGCAGTTCTTC. Amino acid sequence: CASSSPDYPGGNEQFF.

This clonotype showed up many times. The chain couples TRBV9 to TRBJ2-3; TRBD1 or TRBD2 may be the D gene (5 bases each). V was pared by 4 bases and J by 2 bases, with 17 bases between. The V gene's germline CDR1 is SGDLS and CDR2 YYNGEE. The CDR3 is 16 residues long. CDR3 amino acids: CASSQDSLGPTDTQYF. DNA of the CDR3: TGTGCCAGCAGCCAGGACTCCCTGGGGCCCACAGATACGCAGTATTTT.

This clonotype was seen at least ten times. The chain has TRBV4-3 and TRBJ2-3; D unresolved. CDR3 length equals 14 residues. Germline V gene sequence: CDR1 LGHNA, CDR2 YSLEER. V lost 4 bases to trimming and J lost 2 bases, with 10 bases between them. DNA of the CDR3: TGCGCCAGCAGCCGCACCTGGGCCACAGATACGCAGTATTTT. Translating it yields CASSRTWATDTQYF.

This clonotype was recorded at least ten times. The genes are TRBV12-3 or TRBV12-4 and TRBJ2-3; 7 bases line up with TRBD1. Losses at the gene ends were 2 bases for V and 0 bases for J; bases not matched to a gene: 2. The CDR3 spans 15 residues. CDR3 region: CASSLRGLSTDTQYF. CDR3 coding DNA: TGTGCCAGCAGTTTAAGGGGGCTGAGCACAGATACGCAGTATTTT.

This clonotype came up a few times. V and J are TRBV5-1 and TRBJ1-1; TRBD1 is a possible D gene (5 bases). Per the germline V gene, CDR1 is SGHRS and CDR2 is YFSETQ. The CDR3 spans 15 residues. V was trimmed by 0 bases and J by 4 bases, leaving 13 bases between them. This CDR3 is CASSLVEGGVTEAFF. Here the CDR3 DNA reads TGCGCCAGCAGCTTGGTAGAGGGAGGGGTCACTGAAGCTTTCTTT.

This chain connects TRBV20-1 to TRBJ2-4; 7 bases agree with TRBD2. CDR1 and CDR2 from the germline V gene are DFQATT and SNEGSKA (reference sequence). Trimming took 3 bases from V and 6 from J; bases not matched to a gene: 8. The CDR3 covers 14 residues. CDR3 in amino acids: CSARRVAGGNIQYF. The CDR3 DNA is TGCAGTGCTAGGAGGGTAGCGGGCGGAAACATTCAGTACTTC.

This clonotype was counted many times. The chain has TRBV4-3 and TRBJ2-2; D is unclear. CDR1 is LGHNA, CDR2 YSLEER, per germline. V lost 1 base, J lost 5 bases, and 5 bases lay in between. The CDR3 spans 13 residues. In DNA form, the CDR3 reads TGCGCCAGCAGCCAAGTTGGGACCGGGGAGCTGTTTTTT. Translated, it gives CASSQVGTGELFF.

The table lists this clonotype with a few counts. In nucleotides, the CDR3 is TGTGCCACCAGCAGAGATTTCGACGAGACCCAGTACTTC. Translation gives CATSRDFDETQYF. The gene calls are TRBV15 and TRBJ2-5; D remains ambiguous. V shed 0 bases and J shed 5 bases, with 7 bases lying between them. The germline V gene encodes CDR1 LNHNV and CDR2 YYDKDF (reference sequence). The CDR3 is made up of 13 amino acids. Looking up the rest from reference TRBV15 and TRBJ2-5 gives the full variable domain: DAMVIQNPRYQVTQFGKPVTLSCSQTLNHNVMYWYQQKSSQAPKLLFHYYDKDFNNEADTPDNFQSRRPNTSFCFLDIRSPGLGDTAMYLCATSRDFDETQYFGPGTRLLVL.

This clonotype has more than one count but fewer than ten. The chain carries TRBV6-5 and TRBJ1-5; the D is unclear. CDR1 and CDR2 (germline): MNHEY, SVGAGI. Trimming stripped 0 bases from V and 7 bases from J, with 7 bases between. This CDR3 is built from 13 residues. The CDR3 is CASSYSFGQPQHF. CDR3 coding DNA: TGTGCCAGCAGTTACTCGTTCGGCCAGCCCCAGCATTTT.

This clonotype was recorded many times. The chain employs TRBV18 and TRBJ2-5, with 10 bases aligning to TRBD2. CDR3 length equals 15 residues. Germline V lookup: CDR1 KGHSH, CDR2 LQKENI. After removal of 2 bases from V and 5 bases from J, the junction contained 5 bases not matched to a gene. The CDR3 DNA is TGTGCCAGCTCACCATCGCTAGCGGGGGCGGAGACCCAGTACTTC. It specifies CASSPSLAGAETQYF.

This clonotype has just a few counts. The chain links TRBV4-3 to TRBJ2-3, with D tentatively TRBD1 (5 bases). The germline gives CDR1 LGHNA, CDR2 YSLEER. The CDR3 extends over 15 amino acids. V lost 0 bases, J lost 4 bases, and 11 bases lay in between. The CDR3: CASSQELKGPDTQYF. CDR3 DNA: TGCGCCAGCAGCCAAGAGCTAAAGGGGCCAGATACGCAGTATTTT.

This clonotype has just a few counts. The CDR3 region is CASSVMGTKVETQYF. The CDR3 nucleotides are TGTGCCAGCAGCGTAATGGGAACAAAAGTGGAGACCCAGTACTTC. The chain employs TRBV9 and TRBJ2-5; unclear D gene. V was pared by 1 base and J by 5 bases, with 15 bases between. The CDR3 spans 15 residues. CDR1 and CDR2 (germline): SGDLS, YYNGEE.